This T cell receptor (beta chain) came from a study of Tregs in tolerant kidney transplant recipients. The CDR3 extends over 15 amino acids. Profiled with immunoSEQ multiplex PCR; TCRdb holds only in-frame clones, not every one. The data contain some 250,000 clones, about 80% of them singletons. The sample consisted of CD4+ T cells from blood. This clonotype was obtained from a human donor in good health. The chain carries TRBV21-1 and TRBJ2-1; the table's TRBD1 call for D was not verified on the DNA. TRBV21-1 is a pseudogene. Here the CDR3 DNA reads TGTGCCAGCAGCAAAGAAGCGACAGGGGGCAATGAGCAGTTCTTC. This encodes CASSKEATGGNEQFF.